This T cell receptor (beta chain) derives from a study of glioma-infiltrating T cells. Study-level results: Only very few CDR3 sequences appeared in both tissue and blood. Above-expected tissue-blood divergence occurred in all gliomas, most in low-grade ones.

The CDR3 sequence is 14 residues long. CDR1 SGHRS and CDR2 YFSETQ come from the germline V gene. Trimming shortened V by 1 base and J by 0 bases, and 6 bases separated the two germline ends. This clonotype was picked up many times. Antigen unknown. Amplification of TCR alpha and beta CDR3 regions from RNA used iRepertoire nested multiplex PCR. For one-step reverse transcription and amplification, about 85-400 ng of tissue mRNA or PBMC total RNA was used. TCRdb independently ran MiXCR on the multiplex PCR reads; one entry per CDR3 protein. The sample shows around 190,000 distinct CDR3 sequences, around 40% of them seen only once.

Sample: glioma tissue, nonneoplastic brain tissue, or PBMCs (not recorded which). The V gene is TRBV5-1, the J gene TRBJ2-3; no reliable D call. The TCR originated in a human donor with low-grade glioma or glioblastoma, undergoing nonglioma brain surgery, or in good health (not recorded which). Here the CDR3 DNA reads TGCGCCAGCAGCTTGCAACGGAGCACAGATACGCAGTATTTT. As protein: CASSLQRSTDTQYF.